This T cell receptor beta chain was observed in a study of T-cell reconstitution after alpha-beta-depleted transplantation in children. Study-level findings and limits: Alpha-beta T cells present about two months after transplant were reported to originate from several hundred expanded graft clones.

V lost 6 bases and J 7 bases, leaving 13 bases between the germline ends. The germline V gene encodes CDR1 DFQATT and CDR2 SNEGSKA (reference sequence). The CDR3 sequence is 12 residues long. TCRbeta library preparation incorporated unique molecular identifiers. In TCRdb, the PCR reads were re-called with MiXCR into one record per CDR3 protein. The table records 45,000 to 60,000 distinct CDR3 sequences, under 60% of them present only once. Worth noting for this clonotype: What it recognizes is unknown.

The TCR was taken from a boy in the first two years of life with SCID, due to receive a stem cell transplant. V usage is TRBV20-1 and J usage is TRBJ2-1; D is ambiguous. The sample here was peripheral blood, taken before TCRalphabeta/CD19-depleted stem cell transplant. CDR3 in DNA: TGCAGTGCCCCCAAGGTCGGGAATGAGCAGTTCTTC. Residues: CSAPKVGNEQFF.